The present T cell receptor beta chain was sequenced within a study of blood T cells in healthy people across ages. It was with a sample-barcoded 5' primer and a J-beta primer mix that a second PCR of about 6 to 12 cycles was run. One entry per CDR3 protein results from TCRdb running MiXCR on the 5' RACE reads. The sample includes hundreds of thousands of distinct CDR3 sequences, 53% of them seen just once. Healthy Caucasian individuals from Russia aged roughly 6 to 90 served as donors. Study results and caveats: Long-lived and aged donors differed, with more naive CD4+ cells and higher diversity in the long-lived.

The CDR3 is 13 residues long. CDR1 and CDR2 from the germline V gene are DFQATT and SNEGSKA (reference sequence). With 6 bases removed from V and 5 bases from J, the gap between germline ends came to 16 bases. As concerns this clonotype: As yet, its antigen is unknown.

The sequenced material came from blood. This clonotype was obtained from a man older than 75 in good health. The chain uses TRBV20-1 and TRBJ1-1; D not resolved. The CDR3 reads CSASIFTRTEAFF. CDR3 sequence (DNA): TGCAGTGCCTCAATCTTCACGCGGACTGAAGCTTTCTTT.